The clone carrying this TCR beta chain was seen a few times. No antigen is known for it. In TCRdb, the PCR reads were re-called with MiXCR into one record per CDR3 protein. The repertoire holds about 640,000 distinct CDR3 sequences, with just under 20% as singletons. This sample was taken from a study of molecular identifiers for immune sequencing clone quantification. For the study at large: Replicate RNA came from roughly 18,000 or 92,000 naive CD8 cells and was split five ways, and four parts were sequenced.

The study, taken as a whole, reports: Barcode collisions between identical TCR molecules could shrink estimates of highly expanded clone sizes. Clones that exceeded 20 RNA copies held over 98% of effector molecules, yet under 1% in naive cells.

With 5 bases removed from V and 0 bases from J, the gap between germline ends came to 14 bases. This CDR3 has 16 residues. Sequencing input: naive CD8+ T cells from blood, with Jurkat cell RNA spiked in. Sample subset: FACS-sorted CD8+CD4-CCR7+CD45RA+ naive T cells. The source of this sequence is a human donor in good health. Some libraries in this study had Jurkat cell RNA spiked in. The chain employs TRBV12-3 or TRBV12-4 and TRBJ1-3, with TRBD1 as a possible D gene (6 bases). CDR3 residues: CASSQPTGPSGNTIYF. For the CDR3, the DNA is TGTGCCAGCAGTCAGCCGACAGGACCCTCTGGAAACACCATATATTTT.